A single sample gave rise to the 32 T cell receptor beta chains below, sequenced in a study of T cell repertoires in cytomegalovirus infection. Using its own MiXCR run on the reads, TCRdb lists one record per CDR3 protein. The table records under 200,000 distinct CDR3 sequences, nearly 9.5% of them present only once. Material: PBMCs. Source of these receptors: a human donor in good health (CMV status not recorded). Some clones in this sample may be carry-over from other donors' samples.

Ten or more counts support this clonotype. V and J are TRBV7-8 and TRBJ2-5, with D uncertain. CDR3 length: 15 amino acids. Looked up from germline, CDR1 is SGHVS and CDR2 is FQNEAQ. V was trimmed by 4 bases and J by 4 bases, leaving 16 bases between them. The CDR3 region has the DNA TGTGCCAGCAGCTCGACACTGTCGGAACGAGAGACCCAGTACTTC. As protein: CASSSTLSERETQYF.

The chain uses TRBV5-1 and TRBJ2-7, with D tentatively TRBD1 (5 bases). Between the trimmed V and J ends, which lost 1 base and 1 base, there was a span of 15 bases. CDR3 length equals 16 residues. From germline, CDR1 is SGHRS and CDR2 YFSETQ. The CDR3 is CASSLSGQGWSYEQYF. Written as DNA, the CDR3 is TGCGCCAGCAGCTTGTCTGGCCAGGGATGGTCCTACGAGCAGTACTTC. The variable domain in full, with the rest retrieved from reference TRBV5-1 and TRBJ2-7, is KAGVTQTPRYLIKTRGQQVTLSCSPISGHRSVSWYQQTPGQGLQFLFEYFSETQRNKGNFPGRFSGRQFSNSRSEMNVSTLELGDSALYLCASSLSGQGWSYEQYFGPGTRLTVT.

This clonotype came up many times. The chain is built from TRBV28 and TRBJ2-3; 8 positions agree with TRBD2. Germline-derived CDR1 and CDR2 are MDHEN and SYDVKM. J lost 1 base, V lost 5 bases, and 5 bases had no gene match. The CDR3 runs to 15 residues. This CDR3 is CASSGTRGGTDTQYF. CDR3 coding DNA: TGTGCCAGCAGTGGTACGCGGGGGGGCACAGATACGCAGTATTTT. Filled out from reference TRBV28 and TRBJ2-3, the complete variable domain reads DVKVTQSSRYLVKRTGEKVFLECVQDMDHENMFWYRQDPGLGLRLIYFSYDVKMKEKGDIPEGYSVSREKKERFSLILESASTNQTSMYLCASSGTRGGTDTQYFGPGTRLTVL.

V usage is TRBV12-3 or TRBV12-4 and J usage is TRBJ1-5; possible D gene TRBD1, 5 bases. Trimming cost V 4 bases and J 0 bases, with 10 bases left between them. This CDR3 contains 15 residues. As DNA, the CDR3 is TGTGCCAGCAGTTACAGACAGCATAGCAATCAGCCCCAGCATTTT. Its protein is CASSYRQHSNQPQHF.

This clonotype was counted a single time. The rearrangement joins TRBV18 to TRBJ2-4, with D possibly matching TRBD1 (6 bases). This CDR3 comprises 16 residues. Deletions cut 3 bases from V and 1 base from J, with 13 bases between. Germline V gene lookup returns CDR1 KGHSH and CDR2 LQKENI. The chain's CDR3 is CASSPGPRGAKNIQYF. CDR3 sequence (DNA): TGTGCCAGCTCACCTGGACCCAGGGGTGCCAAAAACATTCAGTACTTC.

This clonotype was observed a handful of times. V and J are TRBV6-2 or TRBV6-3 and TRBJ1-5; 9 bases match TRBD1. Germline V gene sequence: CDR1 MNHEY, CDR2 SVGEGT. The trim removed 1 base at V and 5 bases at J, leaving 6 bases unmatched. This CDR3 region has 16 residues. The CDR3 region has the DNA TGTGCCAGCAGTTACTGGACTCGACAGGGGGATCAGCCCCAGCATTTT. This codes for CASSYWTRQGDQPQHF.

The table lists this clonotype with many counts. The CDR3 reads CSARGSTNEKLFF. CDR3 nucleotide sequence: TGCAGTGCTAGGGGTTCAACTAATGAAAAACTGTTTTTT. J is TRBJ1-4 and V is TRBV20-1; D not resolved. The CDR3 contains 13 residues. Deletions cut 3 bases from V and 0 bases from J, with 5 bases between. Per germline, CDR1 DFQATT and CDR2 SNEGSKA (reference sequence).

The table lists this clonotype with many counts. The chain employs TRBV7-6 and TRBJ2-1; 7 nucleotides match TRBD2. CDR3 length: 16 residues. With V trimmed by 4 bases and J by 6 bases, 12 bases remained unmatched. Germline V lookup: CDR1 SGHVS, CDR2 FNYEAQ. CDR3 DNA sequence: TGTGCCAGCAGCTCCGACCTAGCGGCCCTTGGCAATGAGCAGTTCTTC. Its protein product is CASSSDLAALGNEQFF.

In its sample, this clonotype was seen many times. The J gene is TRBJ2-2, the V gene TRBV7-2; D unresolved. In germline, CDR1 is SGHTA, CDR2 FQGNSA. The CDR3 totals 15 residues. Trimming removed 1 base at V and 2 bases at J, with 8 bases between. In nucleotides, the CDR3 is TGTGCCAGCAGCTTAGTTTCTCCTAACACCGGGGAGCTGTTTTTT. Protein product: CASSLVSPNTGELFF.

The rearrangement joins TRBV7-9 to TRBJ1-3; no reliable D call. CDR3 length: 12 residues. Per the germline V gene, CDR1 is SEHNR and CDR2 is FQNEAQ (reference sequence). V lost 5 bases and J 2 bases, leaving 4 bases between the germline ends. Here the CDR3 DNA reads TGTGCCAGCAGCAACCCTGGAAACACCATATATTTT. Translating it yields CASSNPGNTIYF.

This clonotype was detected many times. The rearrangement uses TRBV7-8 and TRBJ2-2; D not resolved. CDR3 size: 15 residues. Between the trimmed V and J ends, which lost 7 bases and 5 bases, there was a span of 17 bases. Germline V lookup: CDR1 SGHVS, CDR2 FQNEAQ. The CDR3 sequence: CASNILLGPTGELFF. The CDR3 DNA reads as TGTGCCAGCAACATTCTCCTAGGACCGACCGGGGAGCTGTTTTTT.

The rearrangement joins TRBV19 to TRBJ2-3, with 9 nucleotides matching TRBD2. The germline CDR1 and CDR2 sequences are LNHDA and SQIVND (reference sequence). The ends lost 5 bases at V and 3 bases at J; junction bases unmatched: 6. This CDR3 is 15 amino acids long. The CDR3 protein is CASSRGGGGTDTQYF. The CDR3 DNA follows: TGTGCCAGTAGTCGCGGGGGGGGGGGGACAGATACGCAGTATTTT.

This clonotype was recorded many times. CDR3 in DNA: TGTGCCAGCAGCTTAGTGGGACGCGAGACCCAGTACTTC. As protein: CASSLVGRETQYF. The chain has TRBV7-2 and TRBJ2-5; D tentatively reads TRBD1 or TRBD2 (5 bases each). Trimming removed 1 base at V and 5 bases at J, with 8 bases between. Germline CDR1 is SGHTA and CDR2 is FQGNSA. This CDR3 is built from 13 residues.

This clonotype has only a few counts. The chain couples TRBV5-4 to TRBJ1-2, with TRBD1 identical over 11 bases. The germline V gene encodes CDR1 SGHNT and CDR2 YYREEE (reference sequence). Trimming removed 4 bases from V and 8 bases from J; junction bases left unmatched: 10. The CDR3 totals 15 residues. CDR3: CASSAPGQGVRGYTF. The DNA for the CDR3 is TGTGCCAGCAGCGCACCGGGACAGGGGGTGCGGGGCTACACCTTC.

This clonotype was counted many times. The V and J genes are TRBV28 and TRBJ1-1; no clear D. The germline gives CDR1 MDHEN, CDR2 SYDVKM. The CDR3 loop spans 14 amino acids. Trimming cost V 6 bases and J 6 bases, with 17 bases left between them. In DNA form, the CDR3 reads TGTGCCAGCAGCTCCGGGTCAACGGGCGCTGAAGCTTTCTTT. Residues: CASSSGSTGAEAFF. Full variable domain (outside the CDR3, taken from reference TRBV28 and TRBJ1-1): DVKVTQSSRYLVKRTGEKVFLECVQDMDHENMFWYRQDPGLGLRLIYFSYDVKMKEKGDIPEGYSVSREKKERFSLILESASTNQTSMYLCASSSGSTGAEAFFGQGTRLTVV.

The V and J genes are TRBV29-1 and TRBJ2-2, with D maybe TRBD2 (5 bases). The CDR3 sequence is 14 residues long. Deletions cut 6 bases from V and 4 bases from J, with 15 bases between. Germline lookup yields CDR1 SQVTM and CDR2 ANQGSEA. CDR3 DNA sequence: TGCAGCGTGCTTGAGGGTAGTTTCACCGGGGAGCTGTTTTTT. Its translation: CSVLEGSFTGELFF.

The table lists this clonotype with a few counts. The rearrangement uses TRBV29-1 and TRBJ2-3; tentatively, D is TRBD1 (6 bases). CDR1 and CDR2 (germline): SQVTM, ANQGSEA. The CDR3 totals 12 residues. Trimming took off 7 bases at V and 2 bases at J, with 10 bases between the two ends. CDR3 loop: CSARQATDTQYF. CDR3 nucleotides: TGCAGCGCCCGACAGGCCACAGATACGCAGTATTTT.

This clonotype showed up many times. The chain couples TRBV7-8 to TRBJ1-2; 8 bases fit TRBD1. The CDR3 has 14 amino acids. Trimming removed 1 base from V and 7 bases from J; junction bases left unmatched: 5. Germline loops: CDR1 SGHVS, CDR2 FQNEAQ. The CDR3 protein is CASSLDQGAGGYTF. CDR3 bases: TGTGCCAGCAGCTTAGACCAGGGGGCGGGTGGCTACACCTTC.

In this sample, this clonotype turned up a few times. V and J are TRBV6-2 or TRBV6-3 and TRBJ2-4; D remains ambiguous. Looked up from germline, CDR1 is MNHEY and CDR2 is SVGEGT. The CDR3 spans 11 residues. Trimming pared 5 bases from V and 8 bases from J, leaving 7 bases between. The CDR3 DNA reads TGTGCCAGCAGTCAGGCGGACATTCAGTACTTC. It specifies CASSQADIQYF.

This clonotype was counted between two and nine times. This chain connects TRBV12-3 or TRBV12-4 to TRBJ1-1; D remains ambiguous. Deletions cut 5 bases from V and 1 base from J, with 8 bases between. There are 13 residues in the CDR3. CDR3 DNA sequence: TGTGCCAGCAGTCCGAGTAAGAACACTGAAGCTTTCTTT. It translates to CASSPSKNTEAFF.

This clonotype was seen at least ten times. The rearrangement links TRBV7-2 to TRBJ2-1; 8 bases agree with TRBD2. CDR1 is SGHTA and CDR2 is FQGNSA in the germline V gene. The CDR3 covers 17 residues. The V gene end was trimmed by 0 bases and the J gene end by 0 bases; junction bases not matched to a gene: 4. The CDR3 DNA reads TGTGCCAGCAGCTTAGCACTAGCGGTGAGCTCCTACAATGAGCAGTTCTTC. Translating gives CASSLALAVSSYNEQFF. The whole variable domain, remainder taken from reference TRBV7-2 and TRBJ2-1, is GAGVSQSPSNKVTEKGKDVELRCDPISGHTALYWYRQSLGQGLEFLIYFQGNSAPDKSGLPSDRFSAERTGGSVSTLTIQRTQQEDSAVYLCASSLALAVSSYNEQFFGPGTRLTVL.

The J gene is TRBJ1-1, the V gene TRBV7-9; 7 nucleotides line up with TRBD1. The germline V gene encodes CDR1 SEHNR and CDR2 FQNEAQ (reference sequence). This CDR3 spans 14 amino acids. V gave up 5 bases and J gave up 5 bases; unmatched junction bases: 8. CDR3 residues: CASSRGRGETEAFF. The CDR3 bases are TGTGCCAGCAGCCGAGGCAGGGGGGAGACTGAAGCTTTCTTT.

This clonotype was picked up a small number of times. J is TRBJ2-7 and V is TRBV7-8; 7 bases are a match to TRBD1. From germline, CDR1 is SGHVS and CDR2 FQNEAQ. The trim removed 0 bases at V and 0 bases at J, leaving 8 bases unmatched. The CDR3 extends over 17 amino acids. DNA for the CDR3: TGTGCCAGCAGCTTAGCGCCCCGGGACAGTAGCTCCTACGAGCAGTACTTC. Its translation is CASSLAPRDSSSYEQYF.

This clonotype was counted ten times or more. CDR3 sequence (DNA): TGTGCCAGCGGTAGAAATGAGCAGTTCTTC. It translates to CASGRNEQFF. The chain employs TRBV2 and TRBJ2-1; the D is unclear. Trimming took off 8 bases at V and 7 bases at J, with 6 bases between the two ends. CDR1 is SNHLY, CDR2 FYNNEI, per germline. The CDR3 is 10 amino acids.

Many counts were recorded for this clonotype. V gene TRBV7-8 combines with J gene TRBJ1-5; 7 bases align to TRBD1. Germline V lookup: CDR1 SGHVS, CDR2 FQNEAQ. V dropped 2 bases and J dropped 4; count of bases not matched to a gene: 5. CDR3 length: 15 amino acids. CDR3 bases: TGTGCCAGCAGCTTACGGGACAGATTAAATCAGCCCCAGCATTTT. Its protein is CASSLRDRLNQPQHF. The complete variable domain, with remaining parts taken from reference TRBV7-8 and TRBJ1-5, reads GAGVSQSPRYKVAKRGQDVALRCDPISGHVSLFWYQQALGQGPEFLTYFQNEAQLDKSGLPSDRFFAERPEGSVSTLKIQRTQQEDSAVYLCASSLRDRLNQPQHFGDGTRLSIL.

This clonotype was recorded at least ten times. This chain links TRBV7-8 with TRBJ2-3; TRBD1 matches at 9 bases. Trimming took 10 bases from V and 5 from J; bases not matched to a gene: 13. The CDR3 contains 15 residues. CDR1 and CDR2 (germline): SGHVS, FQNEAQ. CDR3 coding DNA: TGTGCCACCGAGGCGAACAGGGGGCAGAGAGATACGCAGTATTTT. Its translation is CATEANRGQRDTQYF.

This sequence joins TRBV20-1 and TRBJ2-4; possible D gene TRBD2, 5 bases. The CDR3 extends over 15 amino acids. Germline CDR1 reads DFQATT; CDR2 reads SNEGSKA (reference sequence). V was shortened by 0 bases and J by 8 bases, with 17 bases between the two germline ends. This chain's CDR3 is CSARDLGSIGDIQYF. The CDR3 region has the DNA TGCAGTGCTAGAGATCTAGGGAGTATCGGGGACATTCAGTACTTC.

The sample holds many counts of this clonotype. V gene TRBV7-2 combines with J gene TRBJ1-5, with unresolved D. V was shortened by 3 bases and J by 9 bases, with 12 bases between the two germline ends. The CDR3 is 13 residues long. Germline values: CDR1 SGHTA, CDR2 FQGNSA. CDR3 nucleotide sequence: TGTGCCAGCAGCTTTCAAAGAACCGGGCCCCAGCATTTT. This sequence encodes CASSFQRTGPQHF.

This clonotype has more than one count but fewer than ten. The DNA for the CDR3 is TGCGCCAGCAGCTTGTACATGGGGCGTCCACAAGAGACCCAGTACTTC. This gives the protein CASSLYMGRPQETQYF. The chain links TRBV5-1 to TRBJ2-5, with D perhaps matching TRBD1 (5 bases). This CDR3 has 16 residues. Per germline, CDR1 SGHRS and CDR2 YFSETQ. The ends were cut back, 1 base at V and 2 bases at J, with 15 bases in the middle. The full variable domain, its missing parts supplied by reference TRBV5-1 and TRBJ2-5, is KAGVTQTPRYLIKTRGQQVTLSCSPISGHRSVSWYQQTPGQGLQFLFEYFSETQRNKGNFPGRFSGRQFSNSRSEMNVSTLELGDSALYLCASSLYMGRPQETQYFGPGTRLLVL.

Regarding this clonotype: A junction end diverges from the germline sequence, so it may reflect a read error. This chain joins TRBV4-3 and TRBJ2-2, with D possibly TRBD2 on 6 matching bases. The CDR3 length is 15 residues. CDR1 and CDR2 (germline): LGHNA, YSLEER. For the CDR3, the DNA is TGCGCCAGCAGTCTAGCGTTGTCTGGAGCCGGGGAGCTGGTTTTT. This codes for CASSLALSGAGELVF.

At least ten counts were recorded for this clonotype. The chain carries TRBV28 and TRBJ2-3; D is unresolved. V lost 3 bases and J lost 6, with 10 bases in between. Germline values: CDR1 MDHEN, CDR2 SYDVKM. This CDR3 region has 13 residues. The DNA of the CDR3 is TGTGCCAGCAGTTTCGAGGCTTCGGATACGCAGTATTTT. It translates to CASSFEASDTQYF.

The table lists this clonotype with a few counts. The chain joins TRBV24-1 to TRBJ1-2; a weak D match, TRBD1 (5 bases). Germline V gene lookup returns CDR1 KGHDR and CDR2 SFDVKD. This CDR3 contains 15 residues. V lost 3 bases to trimming and J lost 2 bases, with 12 bases between them. The CDR3 here is CATSDPRGENYGYTF. The CDR3 bases are TGTGCCACCAGTGATCCAAGGGGCGAGAACTATGGCTACACCTTC.